This T cell receptor (beta chain) appears in the sequencing data of a study of blood T cell repertoires in COVID-19. Profiled with immunoSEQ multiplex PCR; TCRdb holds only in-frame clones, not every one. Of around 260,000 clones listed, around 86% are singletons. CDR1 is MNHNY, CDR2 SVGAGI, per germline (reference sequence). CDR3 length: 14 amino acids. Trimming left V 9 bases short and J 0 bases short, with 12 bases between. The chain carries TRBV6-6 and TRBJ1-3; unclear D gene. Input material: peripheral blood. This clonotype was sampled from a woman between 40 and 55 years old who had recovered from COVID-19. The DNA of the CDR3 is TGTGCCAGTAACTTCGGGAGCTCTGGAAACACCATATATTTT. Residues: CASNFGSSGNTIYF.